Sequencing of this T cell receptor (beta chain) was carried out in a study of naive and memory T cell subsets. This clonotype was recorded many times. Antigen: not known. Overall study findings and caveats: The RNA method is potentially sensitive to activation and differentiation changes.

The CDR3 is 15 residues long. Trimming cost V 0 bases and J 4 bases, with 13 bases left between them. Per the germline V gene, CDR1 is SGHDT and CDR2 is YYEEEE. Four PCR rounds used nested alpha and beta constant region primers plus the SP2 primer. TCRdb ran MiXCR on the 5' RACE reads and lists one entry per CDR3 protein. The sample lists 55,000 to 70,000 distinct CDR3 sequences, roughly 7% occurring once. The library had UMIs added by 3' ligation of an oligonucleotide to TCR cDNA. The sequence was collected from a male donor in good health. The rearrangement links TRBV5-6 to TRBJ1-1; weak D call: TRBD1 (5 bases). CDR3 in DNA: TGTGCCAGCAGCTTGGAGCAGGGAGCGCTCACTGAAGCTTTCTTT. Encoded protein: CASSLEQGALTEAFF.